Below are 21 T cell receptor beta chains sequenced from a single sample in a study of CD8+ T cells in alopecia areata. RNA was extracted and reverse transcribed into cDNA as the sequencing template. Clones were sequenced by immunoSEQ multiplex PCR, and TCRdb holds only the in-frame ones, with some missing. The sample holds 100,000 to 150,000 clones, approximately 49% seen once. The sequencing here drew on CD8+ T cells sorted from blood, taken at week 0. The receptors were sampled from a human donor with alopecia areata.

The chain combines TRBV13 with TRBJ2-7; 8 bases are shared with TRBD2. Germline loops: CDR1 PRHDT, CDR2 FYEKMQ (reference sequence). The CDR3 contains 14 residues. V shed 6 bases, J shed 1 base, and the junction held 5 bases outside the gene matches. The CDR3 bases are TGTGCCAGCAGTCATAGCGGGGTTTCCTACGAGCAGTACTTC. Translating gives CASSHSGVSYEQYF.

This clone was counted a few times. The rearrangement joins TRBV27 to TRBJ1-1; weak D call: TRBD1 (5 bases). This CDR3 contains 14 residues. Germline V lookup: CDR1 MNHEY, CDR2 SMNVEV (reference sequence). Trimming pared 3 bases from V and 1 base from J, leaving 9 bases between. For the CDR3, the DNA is TGTGCCAGCAGTTTGGGGCGGGGGAACACTGAAGCTTTCTTT. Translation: CASSLGRGNTEAFF.

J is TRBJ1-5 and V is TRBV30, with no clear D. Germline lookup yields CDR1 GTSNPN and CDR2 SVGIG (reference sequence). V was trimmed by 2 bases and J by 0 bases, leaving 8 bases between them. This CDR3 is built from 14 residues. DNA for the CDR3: TGTGCCTGGAGTCCCGGGGATAGCAATCAGCCCCAGCATTTT. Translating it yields CAWSPGDSNQPQHF. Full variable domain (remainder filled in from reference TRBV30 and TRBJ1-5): SQTIHQWPATLVQPVGSPLSLECTVEGTSNPNLYWYRQAAGRGLQLLFYSVGIGQISSEVPQNLSASRPQDRQFILSSKKLLLSDSGFYLCAWSPGDSNQPQHFGDGTRLSIL.

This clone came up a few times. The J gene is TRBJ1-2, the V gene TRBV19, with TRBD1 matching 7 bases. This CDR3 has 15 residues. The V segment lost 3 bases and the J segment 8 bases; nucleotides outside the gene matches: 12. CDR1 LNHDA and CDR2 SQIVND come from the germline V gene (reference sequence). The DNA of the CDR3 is TGTGCCAGTAGTATCGGGGACAGTCTGGCGGGCGGCTACACCTTC. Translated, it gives CASSIGDSLAGGYTF. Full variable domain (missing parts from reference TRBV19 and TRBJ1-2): DGGITQSPKYLFRKEGQNVTLSCEQNLNHDAMYWYRQDPGQGLRLIYYSQIVNDFQKGDIAEGYSVSREKKESFPLTVTSAQKNPTAFYLCASSIGDSLAGGYTFGSGTRLTVV.

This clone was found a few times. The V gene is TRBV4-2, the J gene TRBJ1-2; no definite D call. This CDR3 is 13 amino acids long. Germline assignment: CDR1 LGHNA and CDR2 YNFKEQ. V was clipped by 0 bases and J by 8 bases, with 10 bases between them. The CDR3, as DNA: TGTGCCAGCAGCCAAGATCTAACGGAAGGCTACACCTTC. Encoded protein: CASSQDLTEGYTF.

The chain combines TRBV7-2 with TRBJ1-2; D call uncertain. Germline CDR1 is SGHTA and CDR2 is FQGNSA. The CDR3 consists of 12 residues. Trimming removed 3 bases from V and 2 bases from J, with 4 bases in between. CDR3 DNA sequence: TGTGCCAGCAGCTTTACGAACTATGGCTACACCTTC. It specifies CASSFTNYGYTF.

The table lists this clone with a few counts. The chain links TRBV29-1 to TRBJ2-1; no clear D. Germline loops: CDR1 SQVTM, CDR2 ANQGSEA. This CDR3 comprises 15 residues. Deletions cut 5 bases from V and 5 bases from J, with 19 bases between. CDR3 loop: CSVPYPFYEDNEQFF. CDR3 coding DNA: TGCAGCGTTCCCTACCCCTTTTATGAGGACAATGAGCAGTTCTTC.

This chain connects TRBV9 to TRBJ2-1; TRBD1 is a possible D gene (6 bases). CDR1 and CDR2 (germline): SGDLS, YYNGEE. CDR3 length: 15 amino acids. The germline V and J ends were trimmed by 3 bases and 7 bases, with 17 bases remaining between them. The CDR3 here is CASSAHRDLGNEQFF. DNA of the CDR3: TGTGCCAGCAGCGCCCACAGGGATTTGGGGAATGAGCAGTTCTTC.

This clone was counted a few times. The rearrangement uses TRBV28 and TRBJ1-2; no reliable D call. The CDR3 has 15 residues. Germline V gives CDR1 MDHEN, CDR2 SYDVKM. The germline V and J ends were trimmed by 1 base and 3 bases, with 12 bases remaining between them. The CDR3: CASSLSSSGDYGYTF. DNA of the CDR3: TGTGCCAGCAGTTTATCTAGCAGCGGAGACTATGGCTACACCTTC.

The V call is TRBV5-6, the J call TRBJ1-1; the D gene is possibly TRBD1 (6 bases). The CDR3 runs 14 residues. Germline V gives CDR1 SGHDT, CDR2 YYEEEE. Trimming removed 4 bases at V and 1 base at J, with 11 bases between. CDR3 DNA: TGTGCCAGCAGCCTTACAGGGTCGAACACTGAAGCTTTCTTT. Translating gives CASSLTGSNTEAFF.

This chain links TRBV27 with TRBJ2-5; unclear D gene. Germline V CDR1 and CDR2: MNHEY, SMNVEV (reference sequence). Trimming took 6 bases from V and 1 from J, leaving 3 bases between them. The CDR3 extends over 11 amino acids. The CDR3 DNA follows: TGTGCCAGCAGGAGCCAAGAGACCCAGTACTTC. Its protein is CASRSQETQYF.

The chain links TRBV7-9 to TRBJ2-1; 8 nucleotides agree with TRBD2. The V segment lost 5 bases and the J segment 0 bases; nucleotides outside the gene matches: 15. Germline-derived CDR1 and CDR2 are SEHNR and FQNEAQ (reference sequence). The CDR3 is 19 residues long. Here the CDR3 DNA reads TGTGCCAGCAGCCCGGGACTAGGTACAGAGTTCGGCTCCTACAATGAGCAGTTCTTC. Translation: CASSPGLGTEFGSYNEQFF.

The CDR3 nucleotides read TGCGCCAGCAGCGGTAACAGGGGCCCCTACAATGAGCAGTTCTTC. This translates into CASSGNRGPYNEQFF. This chain joins TRBV5-1 and TRBJ2-1, with TRBD1 matching 7 bases. With 4 bases clipped from V and 2 bases from J, the junction kept 6 bases outside the gene matches. Germline V gene sequence: CDR1 SGHRS, CDR2 YFSETQ. This CDR3 comprises 15 residues.

The CDR3 is CSVNSLAGGLDEQFF. The CDR3 region has the DNA TGCAGCGTTAACTCCCTAGCGGGGGGGCTTGATGAGCAGTTCTTC. The V gene is TRBV29-1, the J gene TRBJ2-1, with 12 bases identical to TRBD2. Per the germline V gene, CDR1 is SQVTM and CDR2 is ANQGSEA. The junction had 10 bases not matched to a gene; V was cut back by 5 bases and J by 8 bases. There are 15 residues in the CDR3.

CDR3 residues: CSANGGESTDTQYF. The CDR3 nucleotides are TGCAGCGCTAACGGGGGGGAGAGCACAGATACGCAGTATTTT. The chain links TRBV29-1 to TRBJ2-3; 8 bases map to TRBD2. V trimming: 7 bases; J trimming: 0 bases; junction bases outside the gene matches: 6. The CDR3 is made up of 14 amino acids. The V gene's germline CDR1 is SQVTM and CDR2 ANQGSEA.

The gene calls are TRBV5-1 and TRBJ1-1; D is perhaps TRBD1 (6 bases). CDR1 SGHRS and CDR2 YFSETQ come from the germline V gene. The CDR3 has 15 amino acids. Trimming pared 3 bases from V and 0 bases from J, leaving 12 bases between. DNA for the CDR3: TGCGCCAGCAGCTCAGGGGAGGGAGTGAACACTGAAGCTTTCTTT. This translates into CASSSGEGVNTEAFF.

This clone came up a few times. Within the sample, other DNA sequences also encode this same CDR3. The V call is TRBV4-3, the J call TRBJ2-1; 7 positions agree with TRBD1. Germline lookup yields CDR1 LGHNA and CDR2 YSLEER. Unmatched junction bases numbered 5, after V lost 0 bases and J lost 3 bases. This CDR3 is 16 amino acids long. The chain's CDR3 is CASSQDRDRVYNEQFF. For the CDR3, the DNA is TGCGCCAGCAGCCAAGATCGAGACAGGGTCTACAATGAGCAGTTCTTC.

As DNA, the CDR3 is TGCGCCAGCAGCCCGGGGGGGGTCTATGGCTACACCTTC. Its protein product is CASSPGGVYGYTF. The gene calls are TRBV4-3 and TRBJ1-2; a possible D gene is TRBD1 (5 bases). V was pared by 4 bases and J by 4 bases, with 10 bases between. This CDR3 has 13 amino acids. Germline CDR1 LGHNA, CDR2 YSLEER.

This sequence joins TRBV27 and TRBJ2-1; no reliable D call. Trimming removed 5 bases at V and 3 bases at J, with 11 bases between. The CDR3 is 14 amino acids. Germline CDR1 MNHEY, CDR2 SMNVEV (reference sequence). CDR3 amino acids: CASSPVEDYNEQFF. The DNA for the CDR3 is TGTGCCAGCAGTCCAGTAGAGGACTACAATGAGCAGTTCTTC.

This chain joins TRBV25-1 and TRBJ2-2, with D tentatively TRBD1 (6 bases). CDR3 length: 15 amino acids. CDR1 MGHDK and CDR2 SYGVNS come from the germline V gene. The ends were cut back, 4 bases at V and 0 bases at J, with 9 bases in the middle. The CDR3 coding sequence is TGTGCCAGCAGTGTTGGGACAACGAACACCGGGGAGCTGTTTTTT. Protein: CASSVGTTNTGELFF.

CDR3 sequence: CASSAGAGGLYEQYF. CDR3 bases: TGTGCCAGCAGCGCCGGGGCTGGAGGGCTCTACGAGCAGTACTTC. This chain uses TRBV9 with TRBJ2-7, with D perhaps matching TRBD2 (6 bases). The V and J ends lost 3 bases and 3 bases respectively, with 16 bases between them. This CDR3 is 15 amino acids long. Germline V lookup: CDR1 SGDLS, CDR2 YYNGEE.